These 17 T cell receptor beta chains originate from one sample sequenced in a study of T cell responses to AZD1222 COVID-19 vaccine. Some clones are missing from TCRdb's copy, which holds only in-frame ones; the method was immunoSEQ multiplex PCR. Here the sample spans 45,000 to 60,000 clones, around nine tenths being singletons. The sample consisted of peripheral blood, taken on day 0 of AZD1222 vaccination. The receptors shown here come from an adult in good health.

This CDR3 reads CASRKFLAGDEKLFF. DNA of the CDR3: TGTGCCAGCAGGAAGTTTTTGGCTGGGGATGAAAAACTGTTTTTT. The chain couples TRBV6-5 to TRBJ1-4; D not resolved. V was shortened by 6 bases and J by 6 bases, with 17 bases between the two germline ends. The CDR3 has 15 amino acids. CDR1 and CDR2 from the germline V gene are MNHEY and SVGAGI.

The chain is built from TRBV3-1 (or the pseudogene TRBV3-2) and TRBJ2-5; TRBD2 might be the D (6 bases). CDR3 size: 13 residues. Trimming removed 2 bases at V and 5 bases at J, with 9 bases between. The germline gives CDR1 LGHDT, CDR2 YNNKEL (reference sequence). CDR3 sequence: CASSQPGGETQYF. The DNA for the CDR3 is TGTGCCAGCAGCCAACCCGGAGGGGAGACCCAGTACTTC.

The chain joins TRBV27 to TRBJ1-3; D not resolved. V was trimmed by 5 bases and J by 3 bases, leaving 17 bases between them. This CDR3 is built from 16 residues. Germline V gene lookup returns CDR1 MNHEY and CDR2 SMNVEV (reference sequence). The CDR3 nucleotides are TGTGCCAGCAGTCCAAAGACTCCGGTGGGTGGAAACACCATATATTTT. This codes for CASSPKTPVGGNTIYF.

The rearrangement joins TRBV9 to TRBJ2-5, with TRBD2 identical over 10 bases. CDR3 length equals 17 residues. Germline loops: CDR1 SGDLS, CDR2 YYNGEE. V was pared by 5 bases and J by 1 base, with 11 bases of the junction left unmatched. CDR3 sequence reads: CASSAPLAGAFQETQYF. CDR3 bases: TGTGCCAGCAGTGCCCCCCTAGCGGGGGCCTTCCAAGAGACCCAGTACTTC.

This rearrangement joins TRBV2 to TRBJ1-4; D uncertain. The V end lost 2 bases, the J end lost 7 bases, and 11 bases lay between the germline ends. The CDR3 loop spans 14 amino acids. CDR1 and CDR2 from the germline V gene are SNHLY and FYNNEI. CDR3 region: CASSEYQMGEKLFF. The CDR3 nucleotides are TGTGCCAGCAGTGAATACCAGATGGGTGAAAAACTGTTTTTT.

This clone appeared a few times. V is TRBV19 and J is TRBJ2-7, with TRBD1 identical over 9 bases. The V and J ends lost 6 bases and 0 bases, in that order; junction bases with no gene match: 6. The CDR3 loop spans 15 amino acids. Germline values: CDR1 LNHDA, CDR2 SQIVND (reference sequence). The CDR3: CASSVQTGGSYEQYF. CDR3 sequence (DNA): TGTGCCAGTAGCGTGCAGACAGGGGGCTCCTACGAGCAGTACTTC.

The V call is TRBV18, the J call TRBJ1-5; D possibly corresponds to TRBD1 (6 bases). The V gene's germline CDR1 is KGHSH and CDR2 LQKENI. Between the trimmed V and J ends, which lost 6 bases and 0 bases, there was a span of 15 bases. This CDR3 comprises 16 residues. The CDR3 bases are TGTGCCAGCTCGCGCGGACAGCCGAATAGCAATCAGCCCCAGCATTTT. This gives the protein CASSRGQPNSNQPQHF.

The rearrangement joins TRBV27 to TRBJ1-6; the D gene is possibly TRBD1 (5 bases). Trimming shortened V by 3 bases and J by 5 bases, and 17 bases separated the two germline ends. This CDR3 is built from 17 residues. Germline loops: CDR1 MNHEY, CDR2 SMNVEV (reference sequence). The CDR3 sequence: CASSFRAGWGNNSPLHF. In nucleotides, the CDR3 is TGTGCCAGCAGTTTTCGGGCAGGGTGGGGGAATAATTCACCCCTCCACTTT.

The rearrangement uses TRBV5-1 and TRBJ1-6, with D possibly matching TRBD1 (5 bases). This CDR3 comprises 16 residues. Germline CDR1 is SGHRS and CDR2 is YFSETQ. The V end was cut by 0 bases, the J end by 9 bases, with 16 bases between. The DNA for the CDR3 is TGCGCCAGCAGCTTGGCCACGACGGCAGGGCTTTCACCCCTCCACTTT. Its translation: CASSLATTAGLSPLHF.

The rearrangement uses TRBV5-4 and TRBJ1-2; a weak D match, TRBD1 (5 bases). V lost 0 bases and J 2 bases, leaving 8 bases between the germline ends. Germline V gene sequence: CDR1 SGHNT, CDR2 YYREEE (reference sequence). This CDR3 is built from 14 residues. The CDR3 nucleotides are TGTGCCAGCAGCTTGGCACAGGAAAACTATGGCTACACCTTC. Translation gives CASSLAQENYGYTF.

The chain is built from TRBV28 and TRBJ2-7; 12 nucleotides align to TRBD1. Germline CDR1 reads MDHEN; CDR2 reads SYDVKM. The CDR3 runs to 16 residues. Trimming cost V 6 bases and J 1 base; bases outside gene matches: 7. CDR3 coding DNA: TGTGCCAGCAGGTCGGGACAGGGGGCTTTATCCTACGAGCAGTACTTC. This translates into CASRSGQGALSYEQYF.

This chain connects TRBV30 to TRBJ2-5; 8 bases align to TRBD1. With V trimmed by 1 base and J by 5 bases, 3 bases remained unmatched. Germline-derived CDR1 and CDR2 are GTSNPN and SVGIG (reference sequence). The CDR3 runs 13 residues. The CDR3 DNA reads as TGTGCCTGGAGTGAGGACAGGGTGGAGACCCAGTACTTC. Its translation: CAWSEDRVETQYF.

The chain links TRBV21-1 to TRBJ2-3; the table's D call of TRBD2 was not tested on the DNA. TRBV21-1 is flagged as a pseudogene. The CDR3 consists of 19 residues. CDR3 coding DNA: TGTGCCAGCAGCTTAATTCGACTAGCGGGGGGCCCAGGGGGCAGTACGCAGTATTTT. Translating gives CASSLIRLAGGPGGSTQYF.

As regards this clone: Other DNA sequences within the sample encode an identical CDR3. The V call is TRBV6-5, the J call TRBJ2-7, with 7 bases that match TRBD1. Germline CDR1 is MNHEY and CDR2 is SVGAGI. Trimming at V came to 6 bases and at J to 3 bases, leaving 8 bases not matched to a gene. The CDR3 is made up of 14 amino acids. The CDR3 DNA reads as TGTGCCAGCAGATCGGGACAGTCAAACTACGAGCAGTACTTC. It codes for CASRSGQSNYEQYF.

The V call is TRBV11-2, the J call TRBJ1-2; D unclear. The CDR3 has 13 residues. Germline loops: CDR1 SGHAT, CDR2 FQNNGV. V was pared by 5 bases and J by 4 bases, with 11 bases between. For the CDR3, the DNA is TGTGCCAGCAGCACAACGGGAGGCTATGGCTACACCTTC. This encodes CASSTTGGYGYTF. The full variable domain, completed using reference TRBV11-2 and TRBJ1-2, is EAGVAQSPRYKIIEKRQSVAFWCNPISGHATLYWYQQILGQGPKLLIQFQNNGVVDDSQLPKDRFSAERLKGVDSTLKIQPAKLEDSAVYLCASSTTGGYGYTFGSGTRLTVV.

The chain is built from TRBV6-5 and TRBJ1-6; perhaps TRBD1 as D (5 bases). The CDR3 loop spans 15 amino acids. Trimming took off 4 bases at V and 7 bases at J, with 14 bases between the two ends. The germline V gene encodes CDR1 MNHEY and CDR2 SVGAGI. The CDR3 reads CASSSRALINSPLHF. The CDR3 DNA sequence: TGTGCCAGCAGTTCCAGGGCTCTAATAAATTCACCCCTCCACTTT.

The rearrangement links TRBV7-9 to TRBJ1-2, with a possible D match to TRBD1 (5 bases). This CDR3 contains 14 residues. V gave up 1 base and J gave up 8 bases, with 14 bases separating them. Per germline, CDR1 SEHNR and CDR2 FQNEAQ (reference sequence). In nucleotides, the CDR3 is TGTGCCAGCAGCTTAGTAGCCACCTGGGGCGGCTACACCTTC. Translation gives CASSLVATWGGYTF.